This T cell receptor (beta chain) was found in a study of OX40 agonist ivuxolimab in advanced cancers. The study, taken as a whole, reports: Part of the nonresponder group also had normalized T-cell clonal expansion that was low. On average, CD8+ T cells showed a greater number of expanded clones than CD4+.

This clone was detected a few times. Antigen unknown. Trimming took 6 bases from V and 8 from J, leaving 16 bases between them. This CDR3 is 14 amino acids long. Germline V gene lookup returns CDR1 SGHTA and CDR2 FQGNSA. Clones were sequenced by immunoSEQ multiplex PCR, and TCRdb holds only the in-frame ones, with some missing. Of more than 65,000 clones in the sample, 70% to 90% are singletons; the top ten hold 6.1%. The TCR sequence derives from an adult with an advanced solid tumor such as melanoma, head and neck, liver or kidney cancer. The material was CD4+ or CD8+ T cells sorted from blood, obtained in a trial of the OX40 agonist ivuxolimab. The chain has TRBV7-2 and TRBJ1-4; tentative D call: TRBD1 (6 bases). The CDR3 DNA sequence: TGTGCCAGCAGTAAAAACACAGGGAACGAAAAACTGTTTTTT. This encodes CASSKNTGNEKLFF.